This TCR beta chain was sequenced in a study of TIL therapy for anti-PD-1-resistant metastatic lung cancer. Study in general: Most patients had lung adenocarcinoma. By whole-exome sequencing, median non-synonymous tumor mutation burden was roughly 1.4 mutations per megabase.

The immunoSEQ assay was v3. TCRdb's copy holds only in-frame clones and misses some; the assay was immunoSEQ multiplex PCR. The sample has about 52,000 clones; around 80% are singletons. The time point: pre-treatment sample, taken before nivolumab and TIL therapy. This clone has a single count. Germline values: CDR1 SGHRS, CDR2 YFSETQ. Trimming took 5 bases from V and 4 from J; bases not matched to a gene: 13. The CDR3 spans 16 residues. The sequencing used blood, collected at baseline. The rearrangement links TRBV5-1 to TRBJ2-5; 8 positions match TRBD1. The sequence derives from a woman aged 30 to 85 with non-small cell lung cancer. The CDR3 DNA follows: TGCGCCAGCAGAGAACAGGGGGTACCCCTCTTAGAGACCCAGTACTTC. The encoded protein is CASREQGVPLLETQYF.